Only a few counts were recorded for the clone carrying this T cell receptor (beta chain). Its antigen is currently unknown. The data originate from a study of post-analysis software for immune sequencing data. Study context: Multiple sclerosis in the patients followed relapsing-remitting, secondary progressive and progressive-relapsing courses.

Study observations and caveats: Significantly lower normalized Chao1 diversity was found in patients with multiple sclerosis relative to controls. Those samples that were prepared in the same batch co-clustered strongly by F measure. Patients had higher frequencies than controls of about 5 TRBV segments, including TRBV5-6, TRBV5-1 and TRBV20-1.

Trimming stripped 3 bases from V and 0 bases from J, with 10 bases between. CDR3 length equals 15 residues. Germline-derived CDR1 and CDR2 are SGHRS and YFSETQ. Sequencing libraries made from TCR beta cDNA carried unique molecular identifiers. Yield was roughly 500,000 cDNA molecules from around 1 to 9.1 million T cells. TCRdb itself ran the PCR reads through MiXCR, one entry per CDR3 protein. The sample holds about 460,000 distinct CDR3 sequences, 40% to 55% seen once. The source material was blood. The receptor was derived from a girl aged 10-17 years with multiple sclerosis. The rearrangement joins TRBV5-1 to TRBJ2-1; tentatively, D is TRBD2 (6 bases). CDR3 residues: CASSWGDGSYNEQFF. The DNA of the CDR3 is TGCGCCAGCAGCTGGGGGGACGGCTCCTACAATGAGCAGTTCTTC.